The rows below give T cell receptor beta chains drawn from one sample of a study of OX40 agonist ivuxolimab in advanced cancers. Using immunoSEQ multiplex PCR, the repertoire was profiled, and TCRdb retains in-frame clones only, with some absent. The sample holds around 67,000 clones, nearly 90% seen once. Sample: CD4+ or CD8+ T cells sorted from blood, taken in a trial of the OX40 agonist ivuxolimab. The receptors originated from an adult with an advanced solid tumor such as melanoma, head and neck, liver or kidney cancer. Both conserved end residues are part of each CDR3. D genes are given only for firm matches. A row's size may be missing; if present it is once, few, many or a size class.

J: TRBJ2-5
size: -
D: -
V: TRBV5-1
DNA: TGCGCCAGCAGCTTTAGCGGAGAGACCCAGTACTTC
CDR3: CASSFSGETQYF

J: TRBJ2-1
size: -
D: TRBD1
V: TRBV18
DNA: TGTGCCAGCTCTCTACAGGGGGCGGCCTACAATGAGCAGTTCTTC
CDR3: CASSLQGAAYNEQFF

J: TRBJ2-1
size: -
D: TRBD2
V: TRBV7-8
DNA: TGTGCCAGCAGCCCTAGCGGGAGCTCCTACAATGAGCAGTTCTTC
CDR3: CASSPSGSSYNEQFF

J: TRBJ2-2
size: -
D: -
V: TRBV30
DNA: TGTGCCTGGACGGGACAAGCCACCGGGGAGCTGTTTTTT
CDR3: CAWTGQATGELFF

J: TRBJ1-5
size: -
D: -
V: TRBV19
DNA: TGTGCCAGTAGTACGGCAGGGCGAGGCAATCAGCCCCAGCATTTT
CDR3: CASSTAGRGNQPQHF

J: TRBJ2-7
size: once
D: TRBD1
V: TRBV10-3
DNA: TGTGCCATCAGTCTGGACAGGGGCCGCGCCTACGAGCAGTACTTC
CDR3: CAISLDRGRAYEQYF

J: TRBJ2-1
size: -
D: -
V: TRBV6-1
DNA: TGTGCCAGCAGCCCTCTCTCAGGAGGGTACAATGAGCAGTTCTTC
CDR3: CASSPLSGGYNEQFF

J: TRBJ1-2
size: -
D: -
V: TRBV6-1
DNA: TGTGCCAGCAGTGAACTCAGACCGGACTATGGCTACACCTTC
CDR3: CASSELRPDYGYTF

J: TRBJ1-3
size: -
D: -
V: TRBV4-3
DNA: TGCGCCAGCAGCCCCGACGGGAGCTCTGGAAACACCATATATTTT
CDR3: CASSPDGSSGNTIYF

J: TRBJ1-4
size: -
D: -
V: TRBV4-3
DNA: TGCGCCAGCAGCCAAGAACTTTTCGACGGTAATGAAAAACTGTTTTTT
CDR3: CASSQELFDGNEKLFF

J: TRBJ2-7
size: -
D: TRBD2
V: TRBV7-2
DNA: TGTGCCAGCAGCTTCGAAGCGGGGGGTGTCTACGAGCAGTACTTC
CDR3: CASSFEAGGVYEQYF

J: TRBJ1-3
size: -
D: -
V: TRBV6-5
DNA: TGTGCCAGCAGTGCAGTGGACAACTCTGGAAACACCATATATTTT
CDR3: CASSAVDNSGNTIYF

J: TRBJ2-7
size: -
D: TRBD2
V: TRBV19
DNA: TGTGCCAGTAAGGGTCAGCGGGGGCCTACCTACGAGCAGTACTTC
CDR3: CASKGQRGPTYEQYF

J: TRBJ1-6
size: -
D: -
V: TRBV27
DNA: TGTGCCAGCAGTTTTACGACCTCGAGTGGGAGGTATAATTCACCCCTCCACTTT
CDR3: CASSFTTSSGRYNSPLHF

J: TRBJ1-1
size: once
D: -
V: TRBV5-4
DNA: TGTGCCAGCAGCTTGAGGGGGAACACTGAAGCTTTCTTT
CDR3: CASSLRGNTEAFF

J: TRBJ1-5
size: -
D: -
V: TRBV5-8
DNA: TGTGCCAGCAGCGCCCTAGGGGGTCATCAGCCCCAGCATTTT
CDR3: CASSALGGHQPQHF

J: TRBJ2-7
size: -
D: -
V: TRBV7-9
DNA: TGTGCCAGCAGCTTAGCGGGCGAGCAGTACTTC
CDR3: CASSLAGEQYF

J: TRBJ1-3
size: -
D: TRBD1
V: TRBV7-2
DNA: TGTGCCAGCAGCTTAGCGCAGAGACAGGGAACTGGAAACACCATATATTTT
CDR3: CASSLAQRQGTGNTIYF

J: TRBJ2-2
size: -
D: TRBD1
V: TRBV15
DNA: TGTGCCACCAGCAGAAACCAACAGGGGCTCGACACCGGGGAGCTGTTTTTT
CDR3: CATSRNQQGLDTGELFF

J: TRBJ2-3
size: -
D: -
V: TRBV6-1
DNA: TGTGCCAGCAGTGAGGGTTGGGGCTCCTCTTTTCGGTATTTT
CDR3: CASSEGWGSSFRYF

J: TRBJ2-6
size: -
D: -
V: TRBV18
DNA: TGTGCCAGCTCACCGAGACGGGCCAACGTCCTGACTTTC
CDR3: CASSPRRANVLTF

J: TRBJ1-1
size: -
D: -
V: TRBV19
DNA: TGTGCCAGTAGTCCACAGGGTGGAACTACTGAAGCTTTCTTT
CDR3: CASSPQGGTTEAFF

J: TRBJ2-5
size: few
D: -
V: TRBV6-1
DNA: TGTGCCAGCAGTGGGTTCCAGCAGTACTTC
CDR3: CASSGFQQYF

J: TRBJ1-4
size: once
D: -
V: TRBV15
DNA: TGTGCCACCAGCAGGGGGGGACTCCACGAAAAACTGTTTTTT
CDR3: CATSRGGLHEKLFF

J: TRBJ2-7
size: -
D: -
V: TRBV6-6
DNA: TGTGCCAGCAGTTACTCCATGACGGATACCTACGAGCAGTACTTC
CDR3: CASSYSMTDTYEQYF

J: TRBJ2-7
size: -
D: TRBD1
V: TRBV7-8
DNA: TGTGCCAGCAGCGAGACGGGACAGGGTCTACACGAGCAGTACTTC
CDR3: CASSETGQGLHEQYF

J: TRBJ2-2
size: -
D: -
V: TRBV6-5
DNA: TGTGCCAGCGGAGCCAACACCGGGGAGCTGTTTTTT
CDR3: CASGANTGELFF

J: TRBJ1-5
size: -
D: -
V: TRBV12-5
DNA: TGTGCTAGTGGTGCGGGGATCAATAGCAATCAGCCCCAGCATTTT
CDR3: CASGAGINSNQPQHF

J: TRBJ2-3
size: -
D: TRBD1
V: TRBV30
DNA: TGTGCCTGGAGTGTAGTTGGACAGGGGGCAGATACGCAGTATTTT
CDR3: CAWSVVGQGADTQYF

J: TRBJ1-1
size: -
D: -
V: TRBV10-3
DNA: TGTGCCATCAGCCGGGACCCCCGGGGGATGGCTGAAGCTTTCTTT
CDR3: CAISRDPRGMAEAFF

J: TRBJ2-3
size: -
D: -
V: TRBV15
DNA: TGTGCCACCAGCAGGTCCGACGCCCGCACAGATACGCAGTATTTT
CDR3: CATSRSDARTDTQYF

J: TRBJ2-1
size: -
D: TRBD2
V: TRBV7-8
DNA: TGTGCCAGCAGCAAGGGACTAGCGGGAGACAATGAGCAGTTCTTC
CDR3: CASSKGLAGDNEQFF

J: TRBJ2-5
size: -
D: -
V: TRBV7-3
DNA: TGTGCCAGCAGCTTAGCGCCCGGGGGCTCAGGGGCGGGGGAGACCCAGTACTTC
CDR3: CASSLAPGGSGAGETQYF

J: TRBJ2-1
size: once
D: TRBD2
V: TRBV19
DNA: TGTGCCAGTAAACCAGGGACTAGCTCCTACAATGAGCAGTTCTTC
CDR3: CASKPGTSSYNEQFF

J: TRBJ2-5
size: -
D: -
V: TRBV7-2
DNA: TGTGCCAGCAGCCAACGGGGACACCACCAAGAGACCCAGTACTTC
CDR3: CASSQRGHHQETQYF

J: TRBJ1-5
size: -
D: -
V: TRBV19
DNA: TGTGCCAGTAACTCCTGGGAGGGGTATAGCAATCAGCCCCAGCATTTT
CDR3: CASNSWEGYSNQPQHF

J: TRBJ2-2
size: -
D: -
V: TRBV30
DNA: TGTGCCTGGAGTGTGGGTTCCATCGGGGAGCTGTTTTTT
CDR3: CAWSVGSIGELFF

J: TRBJ2-1
size: -
D: -
V: TRBV7-2
DNA: TGTGCCAGCGAATCACGGCGCGGGGCGGTGAATGAGCAGTTCTTC
CDR3: CASESRRGAVNEQFF

J: TRBJ1-2
size: -
D: -
V: TRBV5-1
DNA: TGCGCCAGCAGCCCTGGACAGCCTAACTATGGCTACACCTTC
CDR3: CASSPGQPNYGYTF

J: TRBJ1-3
size: -
D: TRBD1
V: TRBV7-2
DNA: TGTGCCAGCAGCAAGAGACAGGGGGCGGCTGGAAACACCATATATTTT
CDR3: CASSKRQGAAGNTIYF